This T cell receptor beta chain was recorded in a study of T-cell reconstitution after alpha-beta-depleted transplantation in children (dated by TCRdb to the mid-2010s). Background on the whole study: Using TCR repertoire profiling, the study followed T-cell immune reconstitution in a quantitative way in children after TCRalphabeta/CD19-depleted allogeneic hematopoietic cell transplantation.

This clonotype was recorded a few times. The specificity of this receptor is unknown. Per-nucleotide qualities are absent, and no much larger clonotype sits a single base away. The treatment or condition label on this specimen signifies: allogeneic hematopoietic cell transplantation with graft depleted of TCRalphabeta T cells and CD19 B cells. The children who served as transplant recipients had been given grafts of TCRalphabeta/CD19-depleted allogeneic hematopoietic cells. Libraries were prepared through PCR. The sequencing machine was an Illumina HiSeq 2500. Molecular barcoding was employed in the preparation of TCR libraries, with unique molecular identifiers being used to normalize TCRbeta repertoire quantification. Using fastp at Q25 and MiXCR, TCRdb reprocessed the public reads and kept productive beta chains. Under each unique CDR3 protein, matching rows form one entry showing the most common genes and DNA. This sample lists under 750,000 distinct CDR3 sequences; roughly 23% were detected once. The ten largest account for 13% to 15% of the sample.

Summary of the overall study and its limitations: In some patients, the high TCRbeta diversity seen at day 60 was put down to recipient T cells and intrathymic progenitors that had survived conditioning. About two months after transplant, the apparently early recovery of alphabetaT-cell counts reportedly depended on just several hundred clones that had expanded rapidly and came from non-depleted graft cells. Over the following months the frequencies of hyperexpanded clones went down, and after one year T-cell counts and TCRbeta diversity were mostly credited to newly produced T cells.

Material: PBMCs, mostly from graft donor cells, obtained 360 days after TCRalphabeta/CD19-depleted stem cell transplant. The sequence derives from a boy under two years old who had a stem cell transplant for acute myeloid leukemia, so the T cells may come from the graft donor.

CDR3 protein: CASSSQDYEQYF. At the DNA level, the sequence is TGTGCCAGCAGTTCTCAAGACTACGAGCAGTACTTC. Rearrangement joined TRBV12-3 or TRBV12-4 to TRBJ2-7; a confident D gene designation cannot be given. The junction shows trimming of 4 bases on V and 3 bases on J, plus 7 bases between the germline ends. The CDR3, cysteine through phenylalanine, is 12 amino acids long. Here the CDR3 DNA is all that survives: 36 bases in frame from base 1.